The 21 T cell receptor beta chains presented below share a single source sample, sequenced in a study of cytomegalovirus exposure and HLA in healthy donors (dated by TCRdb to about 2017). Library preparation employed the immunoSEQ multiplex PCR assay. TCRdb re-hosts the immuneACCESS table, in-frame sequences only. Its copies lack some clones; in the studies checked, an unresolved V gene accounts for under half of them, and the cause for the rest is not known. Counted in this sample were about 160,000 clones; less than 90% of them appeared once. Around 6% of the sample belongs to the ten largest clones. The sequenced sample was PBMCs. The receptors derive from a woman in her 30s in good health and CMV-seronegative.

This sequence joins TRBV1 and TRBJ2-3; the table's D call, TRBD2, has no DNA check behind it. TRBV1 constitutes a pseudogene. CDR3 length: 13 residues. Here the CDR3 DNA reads TGCACCAGCATCCGGGGGGTCACAGATACGCAGTATTTT. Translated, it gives CTSIRGVTDTQYF.

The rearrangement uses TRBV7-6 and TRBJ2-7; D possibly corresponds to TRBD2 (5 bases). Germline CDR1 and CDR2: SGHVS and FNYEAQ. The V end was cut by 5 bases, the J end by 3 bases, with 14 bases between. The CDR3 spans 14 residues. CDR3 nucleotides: TGTGCCAGCAGCCCCAGAGGTCGGGGCTACGAGCAGTACTTC. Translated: CASSPRGRGYEQYF.

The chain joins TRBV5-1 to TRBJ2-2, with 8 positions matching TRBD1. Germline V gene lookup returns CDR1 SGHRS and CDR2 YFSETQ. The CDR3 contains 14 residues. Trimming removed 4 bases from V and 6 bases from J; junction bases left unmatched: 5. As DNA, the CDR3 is TGCGCCAGCAGCGGGGGACAGGTCCCCGGGGAGCTGTTTTTT. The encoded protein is CASSGGQVPGELFF.

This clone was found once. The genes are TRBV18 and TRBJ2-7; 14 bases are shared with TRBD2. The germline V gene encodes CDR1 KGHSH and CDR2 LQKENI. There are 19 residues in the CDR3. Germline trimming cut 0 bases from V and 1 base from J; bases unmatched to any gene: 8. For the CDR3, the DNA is TGTGCCAGCTCACCACCGGGGACTAGCGGGAGCCGAAGGTCCTACGAGCAGTACTTC. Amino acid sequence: CASSPPGTSGSRRSYEQYF.

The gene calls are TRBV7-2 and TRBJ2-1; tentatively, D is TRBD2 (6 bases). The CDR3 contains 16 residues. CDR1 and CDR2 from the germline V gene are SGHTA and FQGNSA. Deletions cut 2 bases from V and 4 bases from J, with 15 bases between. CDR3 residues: CASSLSLREMYNEQFF. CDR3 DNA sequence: TGTGCCAGCAGCTTATCATTGCGGGAAATGTACAATGAGCAGTTCTTC.

The CDR3 sequence is CASSPTLSAPTDTQYF. The CDR3 DNA is TGCGCCAGCAGCCCCACTCTATCGGCCCCCACAGATACGCAGTATTTT. The chain has TRBV4-3 and TRBJ2-3; the D is unclear. The CDR3 extends over 16 amino acids. CDR1 is LGHNA and CDR2 is YSLEER in the germline V gene. Trimming pared 4 bases from V and 2 bases from J, leaving 16 bases between.

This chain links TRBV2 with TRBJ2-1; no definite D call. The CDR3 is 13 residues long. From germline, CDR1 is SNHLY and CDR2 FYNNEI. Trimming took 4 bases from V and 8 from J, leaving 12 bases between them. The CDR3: CASSAAGRYEQFF. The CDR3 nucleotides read TGTGCCAGCAGTGCGGCAGGACGGTATGAGCAGTTCTTC.

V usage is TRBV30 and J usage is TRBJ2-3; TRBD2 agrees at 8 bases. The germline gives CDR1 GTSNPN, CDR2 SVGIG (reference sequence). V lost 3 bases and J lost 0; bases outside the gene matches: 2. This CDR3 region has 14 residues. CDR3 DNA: TGTGCCTGGAGAGCTAGCGGGAGCACAGATACGCAGTATTTT. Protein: CAWRASGSTDTQYF.

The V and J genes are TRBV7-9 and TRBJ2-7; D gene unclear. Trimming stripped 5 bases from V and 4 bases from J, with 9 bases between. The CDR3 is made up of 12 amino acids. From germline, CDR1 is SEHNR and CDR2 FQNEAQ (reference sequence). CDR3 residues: CASSPSIYEQYF. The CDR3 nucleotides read TGTGCCAGCAGCCCATCTATTTACGAGCAGTACTTC.

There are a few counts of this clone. Here the CDR3 DNA reads TGCGCCAGCAGCTCCGGGCATAGCGCAGATACGCAGTATTTT. It encodes CASSSGHSADTQYF. This sequence joins TRBV5-1 and TRBJ2-3; D might be TRBD2 (5 bases). Germline V gene data show CDR1 as SGHRS and CDR2 as YFSETQ. The CDR3 has 14 amino acids. Trimming cost V 3 bases and J 4 bases, with 12 bases left between them.

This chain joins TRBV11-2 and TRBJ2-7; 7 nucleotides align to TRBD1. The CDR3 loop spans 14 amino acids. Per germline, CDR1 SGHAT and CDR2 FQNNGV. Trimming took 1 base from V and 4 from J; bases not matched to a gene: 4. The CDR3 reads CASSLGQGTYEQYF. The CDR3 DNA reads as TGTGCCAGCAGCTTAGGACAGGGAACGTACGAGCAGTACTTC.

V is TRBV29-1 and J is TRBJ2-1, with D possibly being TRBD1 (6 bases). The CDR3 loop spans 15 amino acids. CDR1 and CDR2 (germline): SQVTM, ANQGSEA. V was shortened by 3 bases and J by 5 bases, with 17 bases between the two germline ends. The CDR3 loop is CSVDLAPYRDNEQFF. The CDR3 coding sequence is TGCAGCGTTGATCTCGCCCCCTACAGGGACAATGAGCAGTTCTTC.

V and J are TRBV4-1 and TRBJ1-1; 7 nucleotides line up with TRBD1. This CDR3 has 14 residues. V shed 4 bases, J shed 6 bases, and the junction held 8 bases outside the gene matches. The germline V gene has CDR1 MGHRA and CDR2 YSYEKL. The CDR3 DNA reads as TGCGCCAGCAGCCGACCCAGGGGGGCCCCTGAAGCTTTCTTT. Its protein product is CASSRPRGAPEAFF.

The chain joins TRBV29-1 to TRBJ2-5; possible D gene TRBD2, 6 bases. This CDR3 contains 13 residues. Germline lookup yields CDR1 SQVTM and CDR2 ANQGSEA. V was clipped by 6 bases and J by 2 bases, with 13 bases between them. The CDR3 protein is CSVQGRFQETQYF. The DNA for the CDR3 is TGCAGCGTCCAAGGGAGGTTTCAAGAGACCCAGTACTTC. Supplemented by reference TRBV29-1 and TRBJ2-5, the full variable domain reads SAVISQKPSRDICQRGTSLTIQCQVDSQVTMMFWYRQQPGQSLTLIATANQGSEATYESGFVIDKFPISRPNLTFSTLTVSNMSPEDSSIYLCSVQGRFQETQYFGPGTRLLVL.

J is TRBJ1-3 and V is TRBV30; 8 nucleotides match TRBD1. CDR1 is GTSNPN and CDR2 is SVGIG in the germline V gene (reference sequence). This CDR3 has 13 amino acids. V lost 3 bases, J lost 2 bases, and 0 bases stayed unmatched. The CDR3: CAWRQGAGNTIYF. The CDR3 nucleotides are TGTGCCTGGAGACAGGGGGCTGGAAACACCATATATTTT.

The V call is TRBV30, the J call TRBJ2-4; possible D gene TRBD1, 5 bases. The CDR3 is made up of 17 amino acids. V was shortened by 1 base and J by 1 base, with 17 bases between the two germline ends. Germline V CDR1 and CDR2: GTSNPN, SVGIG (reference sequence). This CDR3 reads CAWSAKQARAAKNIQYF. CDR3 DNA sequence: TGTGCCTGGAGTGCGAAACAGGCCCGCGCGGCCAAAAACATTCAGTACTTC.

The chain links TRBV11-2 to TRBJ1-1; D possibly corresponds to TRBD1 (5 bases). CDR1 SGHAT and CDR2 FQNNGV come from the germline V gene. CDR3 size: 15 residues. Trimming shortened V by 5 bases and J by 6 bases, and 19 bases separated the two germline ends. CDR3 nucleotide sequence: TGTGCCAGCAGCCCGGATAGGACAAATAGTCCTGAAGCTTTCTTT. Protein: CASSPDRTNSPEAFF. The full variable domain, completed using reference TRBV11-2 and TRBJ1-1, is EAGVAQSPRYKIIEKRQSVAFWCNPISGHATLYWYQQILGQGPKLLIQFQNNGVVDDSQLPKDRFSAERLKGVDSTLKIQPAKLEDSAVYLCASSPDRTNSPEAFFGQGTRLTVV.

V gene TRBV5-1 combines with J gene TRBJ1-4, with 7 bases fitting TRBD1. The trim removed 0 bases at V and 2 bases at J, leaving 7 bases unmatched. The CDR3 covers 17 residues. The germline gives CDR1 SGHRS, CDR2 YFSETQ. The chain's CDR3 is CASSLADRVTTNEKLFF. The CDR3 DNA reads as TGCGCCAGCAGCTTGGCTGACAGGGTTACGACTAATGAAAAACTGTTTTTT.

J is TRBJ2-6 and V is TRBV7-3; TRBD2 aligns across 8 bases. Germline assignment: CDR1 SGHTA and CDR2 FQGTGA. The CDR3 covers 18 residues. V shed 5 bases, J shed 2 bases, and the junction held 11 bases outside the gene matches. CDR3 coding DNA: TGTGCCAGCAGCCCCGGGGGGGGGCGCACGACTGGGGCCAACGTCCTGACTTTC. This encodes CASSPGGGRTTGANVLTF.

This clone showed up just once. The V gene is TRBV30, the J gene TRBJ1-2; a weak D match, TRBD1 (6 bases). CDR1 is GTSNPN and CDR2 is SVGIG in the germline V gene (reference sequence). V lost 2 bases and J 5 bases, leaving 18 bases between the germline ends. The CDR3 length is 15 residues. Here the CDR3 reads CAWSPPWTARYGYTF. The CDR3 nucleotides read TGTGCCTGGAGTCCTCCGTGGACAGCTCGATATGGCTACACCTTC.

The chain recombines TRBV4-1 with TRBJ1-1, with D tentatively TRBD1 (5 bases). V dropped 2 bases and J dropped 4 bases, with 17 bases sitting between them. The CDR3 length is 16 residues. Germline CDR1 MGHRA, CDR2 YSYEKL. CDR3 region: CASSQTPGGLATEAFF. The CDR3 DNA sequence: TGCGCCAGCAGCCAAACCCCGGGGGGTCTGGCCACTGAAGCTTTCTTT.